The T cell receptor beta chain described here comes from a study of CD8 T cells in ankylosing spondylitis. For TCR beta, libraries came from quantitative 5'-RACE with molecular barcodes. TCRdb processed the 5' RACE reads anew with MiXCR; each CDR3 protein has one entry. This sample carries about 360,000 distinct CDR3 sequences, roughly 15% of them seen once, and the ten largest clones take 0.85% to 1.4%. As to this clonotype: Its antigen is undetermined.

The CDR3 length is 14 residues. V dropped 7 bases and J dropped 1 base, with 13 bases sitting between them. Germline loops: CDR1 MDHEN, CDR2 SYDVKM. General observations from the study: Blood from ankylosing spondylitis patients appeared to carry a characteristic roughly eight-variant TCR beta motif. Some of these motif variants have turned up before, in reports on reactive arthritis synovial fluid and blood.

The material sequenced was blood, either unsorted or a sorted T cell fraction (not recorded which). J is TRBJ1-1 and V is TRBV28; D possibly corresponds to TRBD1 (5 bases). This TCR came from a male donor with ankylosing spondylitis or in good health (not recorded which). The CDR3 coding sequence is TGTGCCAGCATCTCGGGGCACCCGAACACTGAAGCTTTCTTT. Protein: CASISGHPNTEAFF. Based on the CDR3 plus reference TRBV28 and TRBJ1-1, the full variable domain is DVKVTQSSRYLVKRTGEKVFLECVQDMDHENMFWYRQDPGLGLRLIYFSYDVKMKEKGDIPEGYSVSREKKERFSLILESASTNQTSMYLCASISGHPNTEAFFGQGTRLTVV.